The 11 T cell receptor beta chains below come from one sample, sequenced in a study of blood T cell repertoires in COVID-19 (dated by TCRdb to 2018 to 2020). Libraries were made using the immunoSEQ multiplex PCR assay. TCRdb took this table from immuneACCESS and kept in-frame rearrangements with V and J called. Such tables lack part of the clones; where checked against another copy, unresolved V genes explain under half of the gap, and the rest is unexplained. This sample is represented by about 76,000 clones; about 85% of them were singletons. The top ten clonotypes cover 9.5% to 12% of the sample. The specimen was peripheral blood. These receptors all come from a man aged 55 to 70 with COVID-19, enrolled during active disease.

The V gene is TRBV2, the J gene TRBJ1-1; D is unresolved. There are 14 residues in the CDR3. Trimming stripped 5 bases from V and 4 bases from J, with 14 bases between. CDR1 SNHLY and CDR2 FYNNEI come from the germline V gene. Written as DNA, the CDR3 is TGTGCCAGCAGTTGGGCAGGATTCTCCACTGAAGCTTTCTTT. This gives the protein CASSWAGFSTEAFF.

This clone was counted only a few times. The rearrangement uses TRBV12-3 or TRBV12-4 and TRBJ2-1; D is uncertain. The CDR3 loop spans 13 amino acids. The V and J ends lost 1 base and 6 bases respectively, with 7 bases between them. CDR3 coding DNA: TGTGCCAGCAGTTTAGAACTCACCAATGAGCAGTTCTTC. It yields the protein CASSLELTNEQFF.

In this sample, this clone turned up a few times. The chain recombines TRBV10-3 with TRBJ1-2; D call uncertain. V lost 2 bases and J lost 1, with 14 bases in between. This CDR3 contains 16 residues. CDR1 ENHRY and CDR2 SYGVKD come from the germline V gene. Here the CDR3 reads CAISEDLRRSNYGYTF. For the CDR3, the DNA is TGTGCCATCAGTGAGGATCTAAGGAGAAGTAACTATGGCTACACCTTC.

V is TRBV19 and J is TRBJ2-7; weak D call: TRBD2 (5 bases). Per germline, CDR1 LNHDA and CDR2 SQIVND (reference sequence). V was pared by 1 base and J by 6 bases, with 10 bases between. This CDR3 comprises 13 residues. CDR3 DNA sequence: TGTGCCAGTAGTATAGTGGGAGAGGGCGAGCAGTACTTC. This sequence encodes CASSIVGEGEQYF.

The chain joins TRBV2 to TRBJ2-1; 15 nucleotides match TRBD2. CDR1 is SNHLY and CDR2 is FYNNEI in the germline V gene. V trimming: 5 bases; J trimming: 9 bases; junction bases outside the gene matches: 5. CDR3 length equals 15 residues. The chain's CDR3 is CASSKRTSGGGEQFF. CDR3 nucleotides: TGTGCCAGCAGTAAAAGGACTAGCGGGGGGGGTGAGCAGTTCTTC.

The gene calls are TRBV5-4 and TRBJ1-2; TRBD1 agrees at 8 bases. The germline gives CDR1 SGHNT, CDR2 YYREEE (reference sequence). CDR3 length equals 15 residues. The J segment lost 6 bases and the V segment lost 2 bases, leaving 9 bases of the junction unmatched. Written as DNA, the CDR3 is TGTGCCAGCAGCTTAAGATCAGGGGGCGCGGATGGCTACACCTTC. Protein sequence: CASSLRSGGADGYTF.

This chain uses TRBV2 with TRBJ1-2; a weak D match, TRBD1 (5 bases). Germline lookup yields CDR1 SNHLY and CDR2 FYNNEI. The ends were cut back, 9 bases at V and 1 base at J, with 9 bases in the middle. The CDR3 sequence is 12 residues long. This CDR3 reads CARGGNNYGYTF. The CDR3 bases are TGTGCCAGGGGGGGTAATAACTATGGCTACACCTTC.

J is TRBJ1-3 and V is TRBV10-2; the D gene is possibly TRBD1 (5 bases). CDR1 and CDR2 from the germline V gene are WSHSY and SAAADI. V was pared by 3 bases and J by 0 bases, with 12 bases between. This CDR3 contains 16 residues. CDR3 sequence: CASSDSQVISGNTIYF. For the CDR3, the DNA is TGCGCCAGCAGTGATTCACAGGTTATCTCTGGAAACACCATATATTTT.

The V and J genes are TRBV11-2 and TRBJ1-6, with 9 bases matching TRBD1. The V segment lost 5 bases and the J segment 9 bases; nucleotides outside the gene matches: 5. Germline V CDR1 and CDR2: SGHAT, FQNNGV. CDR3 length equals 14 residues. The CDR3 loop reads CASSKDRGGSPLHF. The CDR3 coding sequence is TGTGCCAGCAGCAAGGACAGGGGAGGTTCACCCCTCCACTTT.

This clone was seen a few times. The chain is built from TRBV18 and TRBJ1-2, with 7 bases that match TRBD1. The CDR3 is 15 amino acids. V was pared by 0 bases and J by 7 bases, with 8 bases of the junction left unmatched. The germline CDR1 and CDR2 sequences are KGHSH and LQKENI. CDR3 coding DNA: TGTGCCAGCTCACCACCGGACAGGACCTGGGCTGGCTACACCTTC. Translated, it gives CASSPPDRTWAGYTF. The whole variable domain, remainder taken from reference TRBV18 and TRBJ1-2, is NAGVMQNPRHLVRRRGQEARLRCSPMKGHSHVYWYRQLPEEGLKFMVYLQKENIIDESGMPKERFSAEFPKEGPSILRIQQVVRGDSAAYFCASSPPDRTWAGYTFGSGTRLTVV.

This clone was observed a few times. The chain employs TRBV7-2 and TRBJ1-5; no reliable D call. The germline V gene has CDR1 SGHTA and CDR2 FQGNSA. V lost 5 bases to trimming and J lost 0 bases, with 8 bases between them. This CDR3 spans 14 amino acids. The CDR3 region is CASSRDISNQPQHF. The CDR3 DNA follows: TGTGCCAGCAGCCGTGACATTAGCAATCAGCCCCAGCATTTT.